Each of the 24 T cell receptor beta chains below was sequenced from the same sample in a study of blood T cells in healthy people across ages. Using a J-beta primer mix together with a sample-barcoded 5' primer, a second PCR was run for roughly 7 to 12 cycles. TCRdb independently ran MiXCR on the 5' RACE reads; one entry per CDR3 protein. This table has some 900,000 distinct CDR3 sequences, 29% appearing once. The sample comprised blood. Receptors were obtained from an elderly woman in good health.

This clonotype occurred many times. This chain connects TRBV4-2 to TRBJ2-3; D remains unclear. Germline CDR1 LGHNA, CDR2 YNFKEQ. The CDR3 loop spans 11 amino acids. V gave up 3 bases and J gave up 7 bases, with 5 bases separating them. CDR3 sequence reads: CASSQDYTQYF. The CDR3 nucleotides are TGTGCCAGCAGCCAGGATTATACGCAGTATTTT.

This clonotype was seen many times. The gene calls are TRBV4-3 and TRBJ1-6; D not certain. CDR1 LGHNA and CDR2 YSLEER come from the germline V gene. The CDR3 consists of 16 residues. V shed 4 bases and J shed 3 bases, with 13 bases lying between them. The CDR3 protein is CASSLDWGSYNSPLHF. The CDR3, as DNA: TGCGCCAGCAGCCTGGACTGGGGAAGCTATAATTCACCCCTCCACTTT.

This clonotype was seen a few times. The J gene is TRBJ1-1, the V gene TRBV5-6, with D uncertain. CDR3 length: 14 amino acids. Trimming took 3 bases from V and 6 from J, leaving 15 bases between them. Germline values: CDR1 SGHDT, CDR2 YYEEEE. CDR3 nucleotide sequence: TGTGCCAGCAGCTCCCGATCGTTGGTCTCTGAAGCTTTCTTT. This encodes CASSSRSLVSEAFF.

On this clonotype itself: This clone may be a read error of a much larger clone one base away. This rearrangement joins TRBV2 to TRBJ2-5, with 10 bases identical to TRBD2. The CDR3 consists of 15 residues. CDR1 and CDR2 from the germline V gene are SNHLY and FYNNEI. Trimming removed 4 bases from V and 11 bases from J; junction bases left unmatched: 13. The CDR3 DNA reads as TGTGCCAGCAGTGCTCTCACTAGCGGGGTTGGGGAGCAGTACTTC. Protein product: CASSALTSGVGEQYF. Complete variable domain (other parts from reference TRBV2 and TRBJ2-5): EPEVTQTPSHQVTQMGQEVILRCVPISNHLYFYWYRQILGQKVEFLVSFYNNEISEKSEIFDDQFSVERPDGSNFTLKIRSTKLEDSAMYFCASSALTSGVGEQYFGPGTRLLVL.

In this sample, this clonotype turned up a few times. The germline gene is not matched at one end of the junction; a read error may be the cause. The chain employs TRBV6-6 and TRBJ2-5; D may be TRBD1 or TRBD2 (6 bases each). CDR3 length: 16 residues. Germline V gene lookup returns CDR1 MNHNY and CDR2 SVGAGI (reference sequence). The chain's CDR3 is CAGSTGTSDYYNEQYF. CDR3 sequence (DNA): TGTGCCGGCAGTACAGGGACTTCAGACTATTACAATGAGCAGTACTTC.

This clonotype was observed many times. The chain recombines TRBV6-2 or TRBV6-3 with TRBJ2-1, with TRBD2 identical over 8 bases. Germline V lookup: CDR1 MNHEY, CDR2 SVGEGT. Trimming at V came to 6 bases and at J to 9 bases, leaving 7 bases not matched to a gene. This CDR3 region has 13 residues. CDR3 sequence: CASRPGGAAEQFF. The CDR3 nucleotides read TGTGCCAGCAGACCCGGGGGGGCCGCTGAGCAGTTCTTC.

Many counts were recorded for this clonotype. This chain uses TRBV6-2 or TRBV6-3 with TRBJ1-5, with D tentatively TRBD1 (5 bases). The CDR3 contains 14 residues. Germline loops: CDR1 MNHEY, CDR2 SVGEGT. The V gene lost 7 bases and the J gene lost 5 bases, with 15 bases spanning the gap. This CDR3 is CASTDGGFYQPQHF. The CDR3 DNA follows: TGTGCCAGCACCGACGGGGGTTTTTATCAGCCCCAGCATTTT.

This clonotype was counted ten times or more. CDR3 in DNA: TGTGCCAGCAGGAGGGGTGCTGGGGCCAACGTCCTGACTTTC. Protein: CASRRGAGANVLTF. V and J are TRBV12-3 or TRBV12-4 and TRBJ2-6; perhaps D is TRBD1 or TRBD2 (5 bases each). CDR3 length: 14 residues. V was cut by 6 bases and J by 2 bases, with 8 bases left in between.

This sequence joins TRBV30 and TRBJ2-7, with TRBD2 identical over 8 bases. V lost 7 bases to trimming and J lost 5 bases; unmatched junction nucleotides: 16. The CDR3 runs to 15 residues. Germline-derived CDR1 and CDR2 are GTSNPN and SVGIG (reference sequence). CDR3 DNA sequence: TGTGCCTATATAAGCGGGGGCCGAAGACTTAACGAGCAGTACTTC. It specifies CAYISGGRRLNEQYF.

V and J are TRBV7-9 and TRBJ2-4; D perhaps matches TRBD1 (5 bases). Germline V CDR1 and CDR2: SEHNR, FQNEAQ (reference sequence). CDR3 length equals 14 residues. Deletions cut 3 bases from V and 13 bases from J, with 19 bases between. The chain's CDR3 is CASSLGRPTYGQYF. The DNA of the CDR3 is TGTGCCAGCAGCTTGGGGCGGCCGACCTACGGGCAGTACTTC.

The V call is TRBV7-2, the J call TRBJ2-1, with 7 bases aligning to TRBD2. There are 16 residues in the CDR3. V shed 5 bases and J 7 bases; nucleotides not matched to a gene: 14. CDR1 SGHTA and CDR2 FQGNSA come from the germline V gene. The CDR3, as DNA: TGTGCCAGCAGCCACAAGGGACTGGTGGGGGGGAATGAGCAGTTCTTC. This encodes CASSHKGLVGGNEQFF.

This clonotype was seen many times. The chain couples TRBV20-1 to TRBJ1-6; maybe TRBD1 (6 bases). The V end lost 2 bases, the J end lost 3 bases, and 11 bases lay between the germline ends. Per germline, CDR1 DFQATT and CDR2 SNEGSKA (reference sequence). The length of the CDR3 is 15 residues. The CDR3 region is CSARPETGYNSPLHF. CDR3 nucleotide sequence: TGCAGTGCTAGACCGGAGACAGGCTATAATTCACCCCTCCACTTT.

This clonotype was recorded at least ten times. This chain connects TRBV20-1 to TRBJ1-2; possibly TRBD1 for D (5 bases). Trimming stripped 0 bases from V and 5 bases from J, with 13 bases between. This CDR3 has 14 residues. Germline loops: CDR1 DFQATT, CDR2 SNEGSKA (reference sequence). The CDR3 sequence: CSAREAGWGYGYTF. CDR3 bases: TGCAGTGCTAGAGAGGCAGGGTGGGGATATGGCTACACCTTC.

The sample holds many counts of this clonotype. The V call is TRBV7-2, the J call TRBJ2-5, with D tentatively TRBD2 (6 bases). Germline CDR1 reads SGHTA; CDR2 reads FQGNSA. The V and J ends lost 0 bases and 2 bases respectively, with 10 bases between them. The CDR3 has 15 amino acids. The CDR3 protein is CASSLALRGQETQYF. CDR3 DNA: TGTGCCAGCAGCTTAGCGTTGCGGGGACAAGAGACCCAGTACTTC.

This clonotype was seen more than once but under ten times. The chain carries TRBV7-2 and TRBJ1-5; perhaps TRBD1 as D (5 bases). V was pared by 2 bases and J by 3 bases, with 8 bases between. CDR1 and CDR2 (germline): SGHTA, FQGNSA. The CDR3 covers 14 residues. The CDR3 sequence: CASSLNGANQPQHF. DNA for the CDR3: TGTGCCAGCAGCTTAAACGGGGCCAATCAGCCCCAGCATTTT.

This clonotype was found many times. This rearrangement joins TRBV7-2 to TRBJ2-3; D may be TRBD1 or TRBD2 (5 bases each). The CDR3 spans 16 residues. CDR1 is SGHTA and CDR2 is FQGNSA in the germline V gene. Trimming removed 1 base at V and 6 bases at J, with 17 bases between. In DNA form, the CDR3 reads TGTGCCAGCAGCTTAGATGTGGGACCCTCGGGGGATACGCAGTATTTT. It specifies CASSLDVGPSGDTQYF.

A remark on this clonotype: This sequence may be a read error, since a much larger clone differs from it by one base. The genes are TRBV7-2 and TRBJ1-2; D remains unclear. CDR3 length equals 17 residues. CDR1 and CDR2 from the germline V gene are SGHTA and FQGNSA. The V end lost 5 bases, the J end lost 6 bases, and 25 bases lay between the germline ends. CDR3 nucleotides: TGTGCCAGCAGCCCTAGTGACCCGATTAAGATAGGAGATGGCTACACCTTC. It is translated as CASSPSDPIKIGDGYTF.

A word on this clonotype: The conserved phenylalanine or tryptophan is not found at the CDR3 terminus, so this likely reflects a read error. This chain joins TRBV20-1 and TRBJ1-1; maybe TRBD1 (5 bases). This CDR3 comprises 18 residues. The germline V gene encodes CDR1 DFQATT and CDR2 SNEGSKA (reference sequence). V lost 4 bases, J lost 5 bases, and 29 bases lay in between. The CDR3 coding sequence is TGCAGTGCTACACACCATGGGACCAGAGGAGGGAGTGGAACTGAAGCTTTCCTT. It yields the protein CSATHHGTRGGSGTEAFL.

V and J are TRBV4-3 and TRBJ1-1, with D tentatively TRBD1 (5 bases). Germline V CDR1 and CDR2: LGHNA, YSLEER. The CDR3 length is 13 residues. V dropped 0 bases and J dropped 8 bases, with 10 bases sitting between them. The CDR3 region has the DNA TGCGCCAGCAGCCAAGAGCGGGGGGTCGAAGCTTTCTTT. Protein: CASSQERGVEAFF.

This clonotype was seen a few times. This chain connects TRBV6-2 or TRBV6-3 to TRBJ1-5, with D maybe TRBD1 (6 bases). Germline loops: CDR1 MNHEY, CDR2 SVGEGT. Trimming shortened V by 11 bases and J by 5 bases, and 19 bases separated the two germline ends. This CDR3 is 14 amino acids long. The CDR3 DNA follows: TGTGCCTCCCATCGAGGGGGGGGATATCAGCCCCAGCATTTT. Protein sequence: CASHRGGGYQPQHF.

The chain has TRBV9 and TRBJ1-4; tentatively, D is TRBD1 (5 bases). Between the trimmed V and J ends, which lost 3 bases and 7 bases, there was a span of 16 bases. Germline lookup yields CDR1 SGDLS and CDR2 YYNGEE. This CDR3 is 15 amino acids long. This CDR3 reads CASSATVAGIEKLFF. The CDR3 nucleotides read TGTGCCAGCAGCGCTACCGTGGCAGGGATTGAAAAACTGTTTTTT. The full variable domain, rest sourced from reference TRBV9 and TRBJ1-4, is DSGVTQTPKHLITATGQRVTLRCSPRSGDLSVYWYQQSLDQGLQFLIQYYNGEERAKGNILERFSAQQFPDLHSELNLSSLELGDSALYFCASSATVAGIEKLFFGSGTQLSVL.

A few counts support this clonotype. V gene TRBV2 combines with J gene TRBJ2-5, with no clear D. From germline, CDR1 is SNHLY and CDR2 FYNNEI. CDR3 length: 13 amino acids. V lost 2 bases to trimming and J lost 2 bases, with 6 bases between them. CDR3 nucleotide sequence: TGTGCCAGCAGTGAACTTGGGCAAGAGACCCAGTACTTC. Translated, it gives CASSELGQETQYF.

DNA of the CDR3: TGTGCCAGCAGTTTATCAGGGGTTAACAATCAGCCCCAGCATTTT. Residues: CASSLSGVNNQPQHF. V and J are TRBV28 and TRBJ1-5, with D possibly matching TRBD1 (6 bases). Trimming removed 1 base at V and 3 bases at J, with 10 bases between. This CDR3 has 15 residues. Germline lookup yields CDR1 MDHEN and CDR2 SYDVKM.

This clonotype came up many times. V is TRBV7-2 and J is TRBJ1-6; D might be TRBD1 (6 bases). Germline values: CDR1 SGHTA, CDR2 FQGNSA. The ends were cut back, 1 base at V and 3 bases at J, with 13 bases in the middle. The CDR3 runs to 17 residues. CDR3 sequence: CASSLETGTLYNSPLHF. CDR3 DNA sequence: TGTGCCAGCAGCTTAGAGACCGGGACACTCTATAATTCACCCCTCCACTTT.